A selection of T cell receptor beta chains follows, all from one sample in a study of blood T cell repertoires in COVID-19. Using immunoSEQ multiplex PCR, the repertoire was profiled, and TCRdb retains in-frame clones only, with some absent. The sample holds around 280,000 clones, about 86% seen once. The specimen sequenced was peripheral blood. Every receptor here comes from a woman aged 30 to 39 who had recovered from COVID-19. Both conserved end residues are part of each CDR3. Each record gives: D gene, V gene, J gene, clone size, CDR3 protein, CDR3 DNA. A D gene is named only where the DNA matches it firmly. Only some rows state a clone size, as once, few, many or a class for expanded clones.

D: -
V: TRBV18
J: TRBJ1-1
size: once
CDR3: CASSPRSDNTEAFF
DNA: TGTGCCAGCTCACCGCGAAGCGATAACACTGAAGCTTTCTTT

D: TRBD2
V: TRBV3-1/TRBV3-2
J: TRBJ2-5
size: -
CDR3: CASSQIPGGAGAETQYF
DNA: TGTGCCAGCAGTCAAATCCCGGGAGGAGCGGGAGCGGAGACCCAGTACTTC

D: -
V: TRBV27
J: TRBJ1-1
size: few
CDR3: CASSFGPEKLNTEAFF
DNA: TGTGCCAGCAGTTTTGGGCCGGAAAAGTTGAACACTGAAGCTTTCTTT

D: TRBD1
V: TRBV3-1/TRBV3-2
J: TRBJ1-4
size: once
CDR3: CASSGTVPNEKLFF
DNA: TGTGCCAGCAGCGGGACAGTCCCTAATGAAAAACTGTTTTTT

D: -
V: TRBV19
J: TRBJ2-2
size: -
CDR3: CASSIQAGPGELFF
DNA: TGTGCCAGTAGTATCCAGGCAGGGCCCGGGGAGCTGTTTTTT

D: TRBD2
V: TRBV19
J: TRBJ2-7
size: -
CDR3: CASRGRSQYEQYF
DNA: TGTGCCAGCCGCGGGAGGTCTCAATACGAGCAGTACTTC

D: TRBD1
V: TRBV5-4
J: TRBJ1-1
size: -
CDR3: CASSRRGLSTEAFF
DNA: TGTGCCAGCAGCCGCAGGGGGCTAAGCACTGAAGCTTTCTTT

D: -
V: TRBV5-6
J: TRBJ1-6
size: -
CDR3: CASTVQGMRSPLHF
DNA: TGTGCCAGCACCGTGCAGGGTATGCGTTCACCCCTCCACTTT

D: -
V: TRBV27
J: TRBJ1-2
size: -
CDR3: CASSLDTSNYGYTF
DNA: TGTGCCAGCAGTTTAGACACCTCTAACTATGGCTACACCTTC

D: TRBD1
V: TRBV24-1
J: TRBJ2-5
size: -
CDR3: CATSGTGEKETQYF
DNA: TGTGCCACCAGTGGAACAGGGGAGAAGGAGACCCAGTACTTC

D: TRBD2
V: TRBV6-9
J: TRBJ2-1
size: -
CDR3: CARPQTGGVNEQFF
DNA: TGTGCCAGACCTCAAACGGGAGGGGTCAATGAGCAGTTCTTC